This TCR beta chain was sequenced in a study of somatic mutations in cytotoxic T cells in rheumatoid arthritis. Study at large: Collection of patient blood (30 ml EDTA) took place right after diagnosis, before any treatment.

Trimming took 4 bases from V and 3 from J; bases not matched to a gene: 0. The CDR3 totals 14 residues. The germline CDR1 and CDR2 sequences are MRHNA and SNTAGT. This clone has just a few counts. Its antigen is as yet unknown. Findings and limits, study-wide: The authors did not adjust the slight TRBV07 underrepresentation in rheumatoid arthritis patients for multiple comparisons.

TCRdb's copy holds only in-frame clones and misses some; the assay was immunoSEQ multiplex PCR. The sample carries over 15,000 clones, over 80% recorded once. The investigators isolated CD4+ and CD8+ cells by positive magnetic bead selection and checked their purity by flow cytometry. The specimen was CD8+ T cells sorted from blood. The rearrangement joins TRBV6-4 to TRBJ2-2, with 9 bases fitting TRBD2. This TCR was sampled from a young man with rheumatoid arthritis. The CDR3: CASSGLADTGELFF. In DNA form, the CDR3 reads TGTGCCAGCAGTGGACTAGCGGACACCGGGGAGCTGTTTTTT.